Below are 14 T cell receptor beta chains sequenced from a single sample in a study of T cells in Graves' hyperthyroidism and ophthalmopathy. Researchers took RNA transcripts and amplified the TCR beta CDR3 regions from them. Carried out on the TCR CDR3, a first-round RT-PCR used the HTBI primer set. TCRdb used MiXCR to reprocess the multiplex PCR reads, holding one entry per CDR3 protein. The data hold about 550,000 distinct CDR3 sequences, with less than 25% observed a single time. The source material was blood. The receptors come from a man younger than 35 with Graves' hyperthyroidism.

There are many counts of this clonotype. The chain employs TRBV15 and TRBJ2-7; TRBD1 matches at 12 bases. Unmatched junction bases numbered 7, after V lost 0 bases and J lost 4 bases. This CDR3 has 17 amino acids. CDR1 is LNHNV, CDR2 YYDKDF, per germline (reference sequence). The CDR3 here is CATSRDLGQGARYEQYF. The DNA for the CDR3 is TGTGCCACCAGCAGAGATCTGGGACAGGGGGCAAGGTACGAGCAGTACTTC.

The gene calls are TRBV7-8 and TRBJ1-5, with D perhaps TRBD1 (5 bases). Trimming removed 5 bases from V and 5 bases from J, with 16 bases in between. CDR3 length equals 15 residues. Germline CDR1 and CDR2: SGHVS and FQNEAQ. CDR3 in DNA: TGTGCCAGCAGCCCCCTCCGGGACGCCGATCAGCCCCAGCATTTT. Its protein product is CASSPLRDADQPQHF.

J is TRBJ2-7 and V is TRBV11-1; 7 bases are shared with TRBD1. The germline CDR1 and CDR2 sequences are SGHAT and FQDESV (reference sequence). J was trimmed by 4 bases and V by 3 bases; bases with no gene match: 18. The CDR3 is 18 amino acids. CDR3 region: CASSFAPRGGKVSYEQYF. CDR3 DNA sequence: TGTGCCAGCAGCTTTGCCCCACGAGGGGGCAAGGTTTCGTACGAGCAGTACTTC.

Many counts were recorded for this clonotype. This rearrangement joins TRBV27 to TRBJ1-2, with 7 bases aligning to TRBD1. This CDR3 spans 13 amino acids. The germline V gene has CDR1 MNHEY and CDR2 SMNVEV (reference sequence). J was trimmed by 8 bases and V by 5 bases; bases with no gene match: 8. This CDR3 reads CASSPDRVGGYTF. For the CDR3, the DNA is TGTGCCAGCAGTCCCGACAGGGTTGGCGGCTACACCTTC.

A remark on this clonotype: A read error is possible here, since a much larger clone lies one base away. CDR3 amino acids: CASSVKPNTYEQYF. DNA for the CDR3: TGCGCCAGCAGCGTCAAGCCAAACACCTACGAGCAGTACTTC. The rearrangement joins TRBV5-1 to TRBJ2-7; D ambiguous. Trimming removed 4 bases at V and 2 bases at J, with 13 bases between. Germline V gene data show CDR1 as SGHRS and CDR2 as YFSETQ. The CDR3 extends over 14 amino acids.

CDR3 nucleotide sequence: TGTGCCAGCAGCTCCCCCCGAGCTGGACTAGCGGGAGGGGGGATAGAGACCCAGTACTTC. Encoded protein: CASSSPRAGLAGGGIETQYF. V is TRBV11-2 and J is TRBJ2-5, with TRBD2 matching over 15 bases. Trimming at V came to 4 bases and at J to 4 bases, leaving 16 bases not matched to a gene. CDR3 length: 20 residues. Germline CDR1 and CDR2: SGHAT and FQNNGV.

There are many counts of this clonotype. The chain recombines TRBV7-9 with TRBJ2-2; 9 bases are a match to TRBD2. Germline V lookup: CDR1 SEHNR, CDR2 FQNEAQ (reference sequence). V shed 5 bases and J 6 bases; nucleotides not matched to a gene: 4. This CDR3 has 14 amino acids. CDR3 bases: TGTGCCAGCAGCCCGGGACTAGCTCCCGGGGAGCTGTTTTTT. Protein sequence: CASSPGLAPGELFF.

This clonotype appeared once. This could be a read error, since a much larger clone is one nucleotide away. The CDR3 reads CASGPTDSWSTYEQYF. The CDR3 DNA reads TGTGCTAGTGGTCCGACGGACAGTTGGTCCACCTACGAGCAGTACTTC. This chain uses TRBV12-5 with TRBJ2-7, with a tentative D call TRBD1 (6 bases). CDR1 is LGHNT and CDR2 is FRNRAP in the germline V gene. Trimming cost V 5 bases and J 2 bases, with 19 bases left between them. This CDR3 is 16 amino acids long. The whole variable domain, filled in from reference TRBV12-5 and TRBJ2-7, reads DARVTQTPRHKVTEMGQEVTMRCQPILGHNTVFWYRQTMMQGLELLAYFRNRAPLDDSGMPKDRFSAEMPDATLATLKIQPSEPRDSAVYFCASGPTDSWSTYEQYFGPGTRLTVT.

This clonotype was seen a handful of times. The CDR3 DNA sequence: TGTGCCAGTAGTATTACCCCAGGAGCCAAAAACATTCAGTACTTC. Its translation: CASSITPGAKNIQYF. This chain uses TRBV19 with TRBJ2-4, with D unclear. V lost 3 bases, J lost 0 bases, and 9 bases lay in between. This CDR3 region has 15 residues. Germline assignment: CDR1 LNHDA and CDR2 SQIVND (reference sequence).

The chain joins TRBV20-1 to TRBJ2-7; 8 bases are a match to TRBD1. From germline, CDR1 is DFQATT and CDR2 SNEGSKA (reference sequence). The J segment lost 5 bases and the V segment lost 2 bases, leaving 5 bases of the junction unmatched. The CDR3 has 13 residues. The CDR3 DNA is TGCAGTGCTAGATCCAGGACAGGGCACGAGCAGTACTTC. This translates into CSARSRTGHEQYF.

CDR3 DNA sequence: TGTGCCAGCAGAAAAAGGGGGCAGGGGATCACTGAAGCTTTCTTT. It codes for CASRKRGQGITEAFF. This sequence joins TRBV2 and TRBJ1-1; the match to TRBD1 covers 7 bases. Trimming took 6 bases from V and 4 from J; bases not matched to a gene: 11. CDR1 is SNHLY, CDR2 FYNNEI, per germline. This CDR3 contains 15 residues.

The V and J genes are TRBV5-8 and TRBJ2-7; D unresolved. The CDR3 runs 14 residues. The V end was cut by 0 bases, the J end by 3 bases, with 10 bases between. Germline V gene lookup returns CDR1 SGHTS and CDR2 YDEGEE. The CDR3 DNA follows: TGTGCCAGCAGCTTGGCCTTATCGTTCTACGAGCAGTACTTC. Amino acids: CASSLALSFYEQYF.

This clonotype was counted ten times or more. The chain is built from TRBV12-3 or TRBV12-4 and TRBJ2-7; 10 nucleotides line up with TRBD2. There are 14 residues in the CDR3. Trimming took 6 bases from V and 1 from J; bases not matched to a gene: 3. This CDR3 reads CASRPAGGSYEQYF. CDR3 in DNA: TGTGCCAGCAGGCCAGCGGGGGGGTCCTACGAGCAGTACTTC.

This clonotype appeared a few times. The chain employs TRBV3-1 and TRBJ2-5, with D maybe TRBD2 (6 bases). CDR3 size: 13 residues. Trimming pared 0 bases from V and 9 bases from J, leaving 11 bases between. Germline CDR1 reads LGHDT; CDR2 reads YNNKEL (reference sequence). CDR3 protein: CASSQEGGTSQYF. The CDR3 coding sequence is TGTGCCAGCAGCCAAGAGGGCGGGACTTCCCAGTACTTC.